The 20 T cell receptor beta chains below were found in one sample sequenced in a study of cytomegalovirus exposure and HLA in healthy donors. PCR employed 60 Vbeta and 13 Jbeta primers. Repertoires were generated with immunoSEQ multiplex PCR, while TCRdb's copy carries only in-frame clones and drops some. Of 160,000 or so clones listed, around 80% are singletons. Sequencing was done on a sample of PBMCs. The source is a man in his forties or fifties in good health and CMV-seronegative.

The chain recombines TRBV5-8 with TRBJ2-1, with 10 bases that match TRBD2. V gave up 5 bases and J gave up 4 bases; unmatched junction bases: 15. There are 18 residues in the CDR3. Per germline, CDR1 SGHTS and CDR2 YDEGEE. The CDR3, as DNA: TGTGCCAGCAGTCCTGACTCGGGACTACTAGCGGGGTACAATGAGCAGTTCTTC. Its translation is CASSPDSGLLAGYNEQFF.

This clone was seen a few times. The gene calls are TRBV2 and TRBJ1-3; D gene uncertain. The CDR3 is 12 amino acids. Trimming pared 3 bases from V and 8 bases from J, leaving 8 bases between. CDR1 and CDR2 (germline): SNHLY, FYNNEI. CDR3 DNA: TGTGCCAGCAGTGATCGGCGGGACACCATATATTTT. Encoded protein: CASSDRRDTIYF.

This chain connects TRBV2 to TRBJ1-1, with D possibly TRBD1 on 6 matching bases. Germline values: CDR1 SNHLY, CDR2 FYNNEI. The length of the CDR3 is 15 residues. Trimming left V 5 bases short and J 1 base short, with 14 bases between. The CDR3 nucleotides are TGTGCCAGCAGTTCGACCGGGACAACGAACACTGAAGCTTTCTTT. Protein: CASSSTGTTNTEAFF.

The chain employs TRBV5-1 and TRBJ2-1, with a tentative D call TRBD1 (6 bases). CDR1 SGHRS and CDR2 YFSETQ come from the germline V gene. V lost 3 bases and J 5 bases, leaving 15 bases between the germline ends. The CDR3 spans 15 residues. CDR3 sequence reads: CASSSTGQEHNEQFF. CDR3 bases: TGCGCCAGCAGCTCTACGGGACAAGAACACAATGAGCAGTTCTTC. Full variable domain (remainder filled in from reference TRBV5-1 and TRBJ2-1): KAGVTQTPRYLIKTRGQQVTLSCSPISGHRSVSWYQQTPGQGLQFLFEYFSETQRNKGNFPGRFSGRQFSNSRSEMNVSTLELGDSALYLCASSSTGQEHNEQFFGPGTRLTVL.

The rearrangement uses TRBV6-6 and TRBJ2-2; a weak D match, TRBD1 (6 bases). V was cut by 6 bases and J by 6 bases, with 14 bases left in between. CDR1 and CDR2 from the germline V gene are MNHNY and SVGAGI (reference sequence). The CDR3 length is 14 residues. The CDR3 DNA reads TGTGCCAGCAGGGTGACAGGATCGTCCGGGGAGCTGTTTTTT. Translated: CASRVTGSSGELFF.

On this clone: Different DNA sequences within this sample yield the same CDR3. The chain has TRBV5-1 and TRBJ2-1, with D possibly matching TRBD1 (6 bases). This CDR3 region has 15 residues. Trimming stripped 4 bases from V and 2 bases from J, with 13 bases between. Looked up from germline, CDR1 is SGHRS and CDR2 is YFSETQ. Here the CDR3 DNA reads TGCGCCAGCAGCCCCCCTCAGGGGACCTACAATGAGCAGTTCTTC. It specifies CASSPPQGTYNEQFF.

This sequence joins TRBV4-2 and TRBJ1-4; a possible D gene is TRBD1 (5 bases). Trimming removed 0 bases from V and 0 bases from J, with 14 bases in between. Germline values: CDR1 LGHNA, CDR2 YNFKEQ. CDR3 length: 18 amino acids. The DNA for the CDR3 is TGTGCCAGCAGCCAAGAAATGTCAGGGCTTGCAACTAATGAAAAACTGTTTTTT. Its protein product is CASSQEMSGLATNEKLFF.

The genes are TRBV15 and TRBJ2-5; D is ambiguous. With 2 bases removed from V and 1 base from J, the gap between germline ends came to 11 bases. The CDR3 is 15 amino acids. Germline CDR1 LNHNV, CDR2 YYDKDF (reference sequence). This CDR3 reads CATSRRVLGQETQYF. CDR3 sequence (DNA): TGTGCCACCAGCAGACGGGTCTTAGGCCAAGAGACCCAGTACTTC.

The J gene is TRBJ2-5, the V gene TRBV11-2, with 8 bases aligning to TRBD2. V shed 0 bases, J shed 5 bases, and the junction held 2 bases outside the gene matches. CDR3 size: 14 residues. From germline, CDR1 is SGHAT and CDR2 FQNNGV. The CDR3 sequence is CASSLDRGGETQYF. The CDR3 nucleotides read TGTGCCAGCAGCTTAGATCGCGGGGGGGAGACCCAGTACTTC. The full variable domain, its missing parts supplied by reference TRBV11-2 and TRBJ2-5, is EAGVAQSPRYKIIEKRQSVAFWCNPISGHATLYWYQQILGQGPKLLIQFQNNGVVDDSQLPKDRFSAERLKGVDSTLKIQPAKLEDSAVYLCASSLDRGGETQYFGPGTRLLVL.

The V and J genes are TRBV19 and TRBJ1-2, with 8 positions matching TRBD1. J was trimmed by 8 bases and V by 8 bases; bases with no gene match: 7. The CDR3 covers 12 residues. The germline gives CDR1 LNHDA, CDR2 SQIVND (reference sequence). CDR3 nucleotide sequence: TGTGCCAGTGCGACAGGGGCGCTGGGCTACACCTTC. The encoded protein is CASATGALGYTF.

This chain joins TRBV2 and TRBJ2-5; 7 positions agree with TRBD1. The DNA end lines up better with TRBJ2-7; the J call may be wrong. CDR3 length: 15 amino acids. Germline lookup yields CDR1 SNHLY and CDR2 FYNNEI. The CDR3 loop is CASSEAGGSSYEQYF. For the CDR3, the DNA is TGTGCCAGCAGTGAGGCAGGGGGTAGCTCCTACGAGCAGTACTTC.

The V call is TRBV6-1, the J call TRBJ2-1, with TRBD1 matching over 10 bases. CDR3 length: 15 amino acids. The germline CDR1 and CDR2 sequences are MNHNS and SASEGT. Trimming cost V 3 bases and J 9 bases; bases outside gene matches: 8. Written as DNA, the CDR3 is TGTGCCAGCAGTGATCGGACAGGGGGTGCCTGTGAGCAGTTCTTC. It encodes CASSDRTGGACEQFF.

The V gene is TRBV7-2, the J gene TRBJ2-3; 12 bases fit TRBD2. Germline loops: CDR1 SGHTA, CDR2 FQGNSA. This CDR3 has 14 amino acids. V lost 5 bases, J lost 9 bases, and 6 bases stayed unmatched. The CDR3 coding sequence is TGTGCCAGCAGCCCTAGCGGGGGGGCGGAGACGCAGTATTTT. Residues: CASSPSGGAETQYF.

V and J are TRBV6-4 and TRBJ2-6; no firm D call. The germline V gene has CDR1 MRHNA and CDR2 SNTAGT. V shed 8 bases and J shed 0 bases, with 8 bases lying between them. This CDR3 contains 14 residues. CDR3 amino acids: CASRRSSGANVLTF. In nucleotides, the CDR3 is TGTGCCAGCCGGAGAAGCTCTGGGGCCAACGTCCTGACTTTC.

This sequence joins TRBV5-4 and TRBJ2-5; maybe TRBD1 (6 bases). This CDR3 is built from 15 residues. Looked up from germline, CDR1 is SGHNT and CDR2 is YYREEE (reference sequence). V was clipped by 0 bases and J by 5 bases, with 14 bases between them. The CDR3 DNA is TGTGCCAGCAGCTTGGCACAGGGTCTTGGGGAGACCCAGTACTTC. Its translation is CASSLAQGLGETQYF.

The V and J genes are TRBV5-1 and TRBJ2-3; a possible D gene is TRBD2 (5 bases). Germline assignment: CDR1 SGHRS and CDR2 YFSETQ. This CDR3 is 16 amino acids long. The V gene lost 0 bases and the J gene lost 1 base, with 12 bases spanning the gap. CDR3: CASSLVVAQGTDTQYF. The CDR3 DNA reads TGCGCCAGCAGCTTGGTAGTAGCGCAGGGCACAGATACGCAGTATTTT.

For the CDR3, the DNA is TGTGCCAGCAGCTGGCTCGGGGAGAACACTGAAGCTTTCTTT. Encoded protein: CASSWLGENTEAFF. The chain is built from TRBV7-2 and TRBJ1-1; D ambiguous. The CDR3 loop spans 14 amino acids. The germline V and J ends were trimmed by 4 bases and 1 base, with 10 bases remaining between them. CDR1 is SGHTA and CDR2 is FQGNSA in the germline V gene. Combining the CDR3 with reference TRBV7-2 and TRBJ1-1 gives the whole variable domain GAGVSQSPSNKVTEKGKDVELRCDPISGHTALYWYRQSLGQGLEFLIYFQGNSAPDKSGLPSDRFSAERTGGSVSTLTIQRTQQEDSAVYLCASSWLGENTEAFFGQGTRLTVV.

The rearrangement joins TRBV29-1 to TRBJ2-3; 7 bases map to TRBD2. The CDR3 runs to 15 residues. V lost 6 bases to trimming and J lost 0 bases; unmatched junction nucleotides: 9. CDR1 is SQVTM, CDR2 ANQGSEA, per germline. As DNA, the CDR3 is TGCAGCGTGCCTCTTAGCGGGTCTAGCACAGATACGCAGTATTTT. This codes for CSVPLSGSSTDTQYF.

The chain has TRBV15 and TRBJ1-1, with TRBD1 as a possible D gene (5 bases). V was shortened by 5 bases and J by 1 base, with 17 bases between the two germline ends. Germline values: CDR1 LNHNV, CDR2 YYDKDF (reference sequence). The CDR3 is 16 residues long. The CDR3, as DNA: TGTGCCACCAGCCCACCGGGGGGAGCCAAGAACACTGAAGCTTTCTTT. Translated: CATSPPGGAKNTEAFF.

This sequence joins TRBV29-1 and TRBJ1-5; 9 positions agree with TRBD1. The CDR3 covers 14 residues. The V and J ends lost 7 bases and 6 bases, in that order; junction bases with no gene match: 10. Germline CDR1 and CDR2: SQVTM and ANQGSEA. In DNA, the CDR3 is TGCAGCGCCCGGACAGGGGAGGCGGGTCAGCCCCAGCATTTT. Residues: CSARTGEAGQPQHF.